The TCR beta chain under discussion was sequenced for a study of cytomegalovirus exposure and HLA in healthy donors. Regarding the study as a whole: A link between a missense DCLRE1C variant and TCR beta V- and J-gene trimming emerged from a later analysis.

A word on this clone: The antigen is unknown.

PCR employed 60 Vbeta and 13 Jbeta primers. The assay was immunoSEQ multiplex PCR, and TCRdb's table has in-frame clones only and misses some. Counted here are 100,000 to 140,000 clones, 77% occurring once; the ten biggest clones make up around 4%. The CDR3 sequence is 13 residues long. Germline assignment: CDR1 SEHNR and CDR2 FQNEAQ (reference sequence). The receptor was isolated from a male donor in good health and CMV-seronegative. Sequenced: PBMCs. This chain links TRBV7-9 with TRBJ2-5; D gene unclear. With the DNA end fitting TRBJ2-7 better, the J assignment may be wrong. Here the CDR3 reads CASSLSTVYEQYF. The CDR3 DNA reads TGTGCCAGCAGCTTGTCTACAGTGTACGAGCAGTACTTC.